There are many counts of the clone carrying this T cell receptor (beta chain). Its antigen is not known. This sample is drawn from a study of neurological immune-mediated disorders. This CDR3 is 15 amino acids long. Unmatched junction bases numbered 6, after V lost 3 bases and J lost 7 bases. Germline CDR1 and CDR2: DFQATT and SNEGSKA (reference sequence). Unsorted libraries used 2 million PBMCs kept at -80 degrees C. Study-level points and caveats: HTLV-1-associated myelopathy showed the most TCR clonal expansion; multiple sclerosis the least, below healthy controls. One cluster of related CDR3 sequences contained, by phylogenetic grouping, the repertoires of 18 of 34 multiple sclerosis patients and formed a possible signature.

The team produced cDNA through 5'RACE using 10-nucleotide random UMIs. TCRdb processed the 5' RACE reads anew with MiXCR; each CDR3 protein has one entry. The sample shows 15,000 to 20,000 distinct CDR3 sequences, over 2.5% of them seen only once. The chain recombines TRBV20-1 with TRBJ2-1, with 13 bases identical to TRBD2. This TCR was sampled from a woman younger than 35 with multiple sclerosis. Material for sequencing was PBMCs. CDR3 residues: CSASPLAGGPNEQFF. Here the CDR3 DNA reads TGCAGTGCTAGTCCACTAGCGGGAGGGCCTAATGAGCAGTTCTTC.